The clone carrying this T cell receptor beta chain was seen a single time. This sample is part of a study of shared clonotypes between healthy human individuals. Naivety among CD8 cells was defined by CD45RO negativity and positive CCR7 selection, thereby excluding terminally differentiated effector memory CD45RA+ cells. This table comes from immunoSEQ multiplex PCR, and its TCRdb copy is limited to in-frame clones, with some not included. The sample records about 2.1 million clones, around 93% being singletons. This CDR3 has 15 amino acids. CDR1 SQVTM and CDR2 ANQGSEA come from the germline V gene. The V gene lost 5 bases and the J gene lost 4 bases, with 18 bases spanning the gap.

The chain uses TRBV29-1 and TRBJ2-1, with a tentative D call TRBD2 (5 bases). The sequenced sample was naive CD8+ T cells from PBMCs. The receptor was isolated from a man aged 18 to 30 in good health. Some clones in this sample may be carry-over from other donors' samples. CDR3 residues: CSVWYFGLEYNEQFF. CDR3 sequence (DNA): TGCAGCGTTTGGTATTTCGGACTGGAGTACAATGAGCAGTTCTTC.